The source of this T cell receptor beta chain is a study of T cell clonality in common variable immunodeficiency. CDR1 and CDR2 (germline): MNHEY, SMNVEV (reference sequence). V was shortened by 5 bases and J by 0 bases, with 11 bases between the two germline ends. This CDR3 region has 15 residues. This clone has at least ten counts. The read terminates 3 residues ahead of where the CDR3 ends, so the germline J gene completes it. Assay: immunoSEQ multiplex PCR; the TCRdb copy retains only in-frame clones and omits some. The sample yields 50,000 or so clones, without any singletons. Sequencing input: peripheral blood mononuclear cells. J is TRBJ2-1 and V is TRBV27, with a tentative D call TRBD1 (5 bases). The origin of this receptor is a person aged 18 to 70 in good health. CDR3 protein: CASSSRQSSYNEQFF. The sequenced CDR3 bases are TGTGCCAGCAGTAGCCGACAGAGCTCCTACAATGAG.